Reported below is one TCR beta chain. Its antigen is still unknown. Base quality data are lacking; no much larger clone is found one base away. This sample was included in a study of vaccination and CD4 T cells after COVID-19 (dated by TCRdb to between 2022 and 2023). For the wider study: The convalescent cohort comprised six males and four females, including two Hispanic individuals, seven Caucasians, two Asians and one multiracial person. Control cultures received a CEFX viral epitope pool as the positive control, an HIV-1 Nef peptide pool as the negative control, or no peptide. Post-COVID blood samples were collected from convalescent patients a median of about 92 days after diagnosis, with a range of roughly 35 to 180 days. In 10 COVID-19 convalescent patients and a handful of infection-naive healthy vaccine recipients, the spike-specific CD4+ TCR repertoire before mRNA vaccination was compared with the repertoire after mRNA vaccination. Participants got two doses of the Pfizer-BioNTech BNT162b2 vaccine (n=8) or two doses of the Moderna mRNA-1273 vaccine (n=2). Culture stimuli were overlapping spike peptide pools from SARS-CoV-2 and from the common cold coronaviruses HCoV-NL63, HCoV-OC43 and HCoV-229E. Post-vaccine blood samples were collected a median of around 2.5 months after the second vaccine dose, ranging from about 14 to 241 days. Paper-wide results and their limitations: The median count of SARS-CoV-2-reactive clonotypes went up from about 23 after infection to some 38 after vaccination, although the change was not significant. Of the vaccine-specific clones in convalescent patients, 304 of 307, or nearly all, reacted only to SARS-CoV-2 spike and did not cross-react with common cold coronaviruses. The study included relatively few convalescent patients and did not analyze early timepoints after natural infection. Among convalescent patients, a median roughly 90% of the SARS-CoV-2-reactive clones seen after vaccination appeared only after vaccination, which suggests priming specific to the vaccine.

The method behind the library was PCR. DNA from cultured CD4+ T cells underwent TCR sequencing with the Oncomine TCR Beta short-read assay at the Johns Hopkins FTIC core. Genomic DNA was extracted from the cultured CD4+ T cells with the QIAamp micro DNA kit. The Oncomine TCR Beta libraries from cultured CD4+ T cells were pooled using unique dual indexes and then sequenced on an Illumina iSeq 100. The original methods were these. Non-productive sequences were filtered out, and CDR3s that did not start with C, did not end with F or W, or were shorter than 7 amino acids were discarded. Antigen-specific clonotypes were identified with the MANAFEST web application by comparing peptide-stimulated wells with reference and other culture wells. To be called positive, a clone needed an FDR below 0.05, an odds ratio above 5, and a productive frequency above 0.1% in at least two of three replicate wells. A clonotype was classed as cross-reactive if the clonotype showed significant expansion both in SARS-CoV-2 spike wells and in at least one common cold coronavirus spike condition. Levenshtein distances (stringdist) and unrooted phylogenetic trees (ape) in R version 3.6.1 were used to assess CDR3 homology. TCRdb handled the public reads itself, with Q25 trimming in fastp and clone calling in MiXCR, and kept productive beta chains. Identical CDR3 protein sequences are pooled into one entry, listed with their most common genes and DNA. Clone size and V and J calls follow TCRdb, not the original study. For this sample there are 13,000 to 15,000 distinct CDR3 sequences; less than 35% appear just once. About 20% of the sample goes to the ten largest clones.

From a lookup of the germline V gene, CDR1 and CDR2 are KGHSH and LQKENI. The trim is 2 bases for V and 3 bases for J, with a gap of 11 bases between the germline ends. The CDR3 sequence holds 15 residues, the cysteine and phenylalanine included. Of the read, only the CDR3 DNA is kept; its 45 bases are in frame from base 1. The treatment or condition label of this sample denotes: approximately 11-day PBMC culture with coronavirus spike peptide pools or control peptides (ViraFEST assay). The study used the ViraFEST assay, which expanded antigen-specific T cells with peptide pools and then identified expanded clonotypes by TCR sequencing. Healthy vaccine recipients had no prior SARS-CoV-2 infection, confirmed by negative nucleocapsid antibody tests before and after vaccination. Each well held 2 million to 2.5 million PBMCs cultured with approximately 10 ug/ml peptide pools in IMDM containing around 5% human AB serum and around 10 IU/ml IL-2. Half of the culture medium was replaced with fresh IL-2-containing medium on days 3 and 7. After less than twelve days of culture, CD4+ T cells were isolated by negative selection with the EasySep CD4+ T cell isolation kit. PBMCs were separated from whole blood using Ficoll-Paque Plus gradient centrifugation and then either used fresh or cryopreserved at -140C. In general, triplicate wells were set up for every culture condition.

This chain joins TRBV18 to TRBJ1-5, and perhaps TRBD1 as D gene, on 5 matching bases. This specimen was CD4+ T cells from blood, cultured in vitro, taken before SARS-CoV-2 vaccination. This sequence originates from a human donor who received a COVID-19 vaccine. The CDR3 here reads CASSPDRGFNQPQHF. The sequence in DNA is TGTGCCAGCTCACCAGATAGGGGATTCAATCAGCCCCAGCATTTT.